Listed below are T cell receptor beta chains from one sample, sequenced in a study of regulatory T cells in long-lasting Graves disease. TCRdb re-called the multiplex PCR reads through MiXCR, storing one row per CDR3 protein. This sample has 520,000 or so distinct CDR3 sequences, with around 12% found just once. These records were also assigned to another study, of T cells in Graves' hyperthyroidism and ophthalmopathy.

Here the sequenced sample was peripheral blood mononuclear cells (PBMCs), taken at new diagnosis, from a patient treated with antithyroid drugs. The source of these receptors is a woman in her 30s with Graves disease. CDR3s include the opening cysteine and the closing phenylalanine or tryptophan. D genes are given only for firm matches.

v_call	j_call	d_call	cdr3_aa
TRBV19	TRBJ1-5	.	CATRNQPQHF
TRBV20-1	TRBJ1-4	TRBD1	CSARDSRTGLNEKLFF
TRBV19	TRBJ1-2	.	CASSIAGLGYTF
TRBV10-1	TRBJ1-1	.	CASSEDRGPGTEAFF
TRBV5-1	TRBJ2-3	.	CASSVETQGFGTDTQYF
TRBV6-1	TRBJ2-5	.	CASSVTRAFQETQYF
TRBV5-6	TRBJ2-3	TRBD2	CASSLGLTSGSRGTDTQYF
TRBV20-1	TRBJ2-7	TRBD2	CSGSGTGGSYEQYF
TRBV20-1	TRBJ2-7	.	CSARGLSTYEQYF
TRBV6-2/TRBV6-3	TRBJ2-1	TRBD2	CASSEGVSGGTYNEQFF
TRBV10-3	TRBJ1-6	TRBD1	CAISDWGQGNSPLHF
TRBV13	TRBJ2-7	TRBD2	CASSYGTSGGGEYF
TRBV5-1	TRBJ2-5	.	CASSLEADYQYF
TRBV28	TRBJ2-2	.	CASRTDITNTGELFF
TRBV5-4	TRBJ2-3	.	CASSLAGQKTDTQYF
TRBV2	TRBJ2-1	TRBD1	CASITGTGVVNEQFF
TRBV20-1	TRBJ2-3	TRBD2	CSPQRGADTQYF
TRBV10-3	TRBJ1-5	.	CASSYDSPNQPQHF
TRBV2	TRBJ2-1	TRBD2	CATLAESYNEQFF
TRBV12-3/TRBV12-4	TRBJ1-2	TRBD1	CASSLGLQGPGGTF
TRBV28	TRBJ2-3	.	CASKLASPYTDTQYF
TRBV4-2	TRBJ1-1	.	CDSSQTGARTEAFF
TRBV18	TRBJ1-5	.	CASSSMEGIGQPQHF
TRBV4-1	TRBJ2-1	.	CASSPLGGQSSYNEQFF
TRBV11-1	.	TRBD1	CASGPRDRGVGESQYF
TRBV27	TRBJ1-5	.	CASSGSPGQPSNQPQHF
TRBV6-2/TRBV6-3	TRBJ2-1	TRBD1	CASSYRGPSSYNEQFF
TRBV9	TRBJ2-2	TRBD1	CASSSNRGLNTGELFF
TRBV11-1	TRBJ2-7	.	CASSLFDEQYF
TRBV5-1	TRBJ2-1	TRBD2	CASSRGGRVNEQFF
TRBV14	TRBJ2-3	.	CASSLVIGSSDTQYF
TRBV7-6	TRBJ1-1	.	CASSLAPGSGMNTEAFF
TRBV2	TRBJ2-1	TRBD2	CASMLASGNYERYF
TRBV7-9	TRBJ1-4	TRBD1	CASSLAQPGQGKLFF